This section outlines one TCR beta chain sequence together with its context. No cognate antigen has been identified for it. It has no much larger one-base neighbor in the sample; base qualities were not kept. Interpreted using the paper, the treatment or condition label stands for: around 19 received Ad26.COV2.S at low or high dose, single or two shots; several received placebo; per-sample allocation not given. Repertoires of vaccine and placebo recipients were sequenced from samples taken on day 63 after the first injection. In Cohort 1b, fewer than 30 adults aged 18-55 years were enrolled at a single site in Boston, USA, between 29 July and 7 August 2020. Ad26.COV2.S consisted of a replication-incompetent adenovirus type 26 vector by which a prefusion-stabilized SARS-CoV-2 spike protein from the original Wuhan strain was expressed. The data are from a study of Ad26.COV2.S vaccination and SARS-CoV-2 variants (dated by TCRdb to about 2021). Study-wide context: Donors in the vaccine arm were drawn from COV1001, a multicentre, randomized, double-blind, placebo-controlled phase I-IIa trial testing Ad26.COV2.S in healthy adults. A total of around 32 samples were included in the TCR-sequenced set, comprising 19 Ad26.COV2.S vaccine recipients, 5 placebo recipients and 8 SARS-CoV-2 convalescent individuals. Throughout the experiments and outcome assessment, investigators stayed blinded to trial group allocation. Ad26.COV2.S was administered intramuscularly at a dose of 5x10^10 or 1x10^11 viral particles, either as one shot or as two shots given 56 days apart. Participants in the trial were split at random into five groups of five each, receiving low-dose or high-dose Ad26.COV2.S once or twice, or else placebo on both occasions. TCRbeta repertoire sequencing was used to assess the specificity and breadth of SARS-CoV-2-reactive T cell receptors after Ad26.COV2.S vaccination. General conclusions and limits of the study: The study was not powered to compare responses between vaccine doses or regimens. After vaccination, spike-specific CD8+ and CD4+ T cell responses were reported to show substantial breadth. Comparable non-spike TCR breadth was observed between vaccine and placebo recipients, consistent with only spike being contained in the vaccine. It was noted by the authors that total T cell responses may have been underestimated by the TCR breadth and depth analyses. Ad26.COV2.S recipients had higher spike-specific TCR breadth than placebo recipients (P = 0.0014).

TCRbeta CDR3 regions were sequenced with the immunoSEQ Assay. After extraction, genomic DNA underwent amplification by bias-controlled multiplex PCR, followed by high-throughput sequencing. In the source study's methods: To quantify the absolute abundance of every unique TCRbeta CDR3 region, sequences were collapsed and filtered. Usable DNA was measured by amplifying reference genes present in all nucleated cells, and TCRbeta template counts were normalized to that usable DNA to estimate T cell fraction. Repertoire TCRs were annotated as SARS-CoV-2-specific by exact matching of V gene, CDR3 amino acid sequence and J gene to a known reactive TCR set. The reference SARS-CoV-2 TCR set was derived from MIRA and filtered for enrichment in COVID-19-positive ImmuneCODE repertoires, a step that removed public or cross-reactive TCRs. Drawing on the MIRA antigens, annotated TCRs were analysed further at the level of specific ORF or position within ORF. Breadth was defined as annotated unique rearrangements over total unique productive rearrangements; depth was the summed frequency of those rearrangements. Group comparisons of TCR breadth used two-sided Wilcoxon rank-sum tests. TCRdb obtained this table from immuneACCESS and retained in-frame rearrangements with V and J assigned. These tables miss some clones; where compared with another copy, unresolved V genes account for less than half of the shortfall, and the remainder is unexplained. V and J calls and clone size are given by that table; D and trimming were obtained from the DNA. For this sample there are fewer than 400,000 clones; around 83% appear just once. Of the sample, approximately 1.9% is held by the ten largest clones.

Reading from cysteine to phenylalanine, the CDR3 counts 18 amino acids. CDR3 DNA is the only sequence kept; it has 54 bases, read in frame from the first base. A distance of 22 bases separates the germline ends of V and J, which lose 4 bases and 5 bases respectively. As encoded in the germline V gene, CDR1 is SGDLS while CDR2 is YYNGEE. The source of this sequence is a person aged 18 to 65 who received the Ad26.COV2.S COVID-19 vaccine or a placebo. Here the chain combines TRBV9 and TRBJ2-6; TRBD1 is possibly the D segment (6 matching bases). This sample comprised peripheral blood, obtained in a trial of Ad26.COV2.S vaccine versus placebo. The CDR3 has the sequence CASSPGQKTIKRANVLTF. The sequence in DNA is TGTGCCAGCAGCCCCGGACAGAAAACTATAAAAAGGGCCAACGTCCTGACTTTC.